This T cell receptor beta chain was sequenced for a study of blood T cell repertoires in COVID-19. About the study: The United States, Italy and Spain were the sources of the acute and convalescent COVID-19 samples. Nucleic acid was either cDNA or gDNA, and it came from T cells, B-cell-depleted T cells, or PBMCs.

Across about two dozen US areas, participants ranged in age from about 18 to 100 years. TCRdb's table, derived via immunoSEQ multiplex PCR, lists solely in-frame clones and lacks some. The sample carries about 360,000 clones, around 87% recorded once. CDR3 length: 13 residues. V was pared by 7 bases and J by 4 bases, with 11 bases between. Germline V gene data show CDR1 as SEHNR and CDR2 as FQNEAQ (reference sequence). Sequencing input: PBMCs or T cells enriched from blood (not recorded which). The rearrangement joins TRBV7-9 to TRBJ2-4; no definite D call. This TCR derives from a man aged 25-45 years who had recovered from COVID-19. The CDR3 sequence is CASTLDPKNIQYF. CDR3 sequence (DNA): TGTGCCAGCACCCTAGACCCTAAAAACATTCAGTACTTC.